The rows below give T cell receptor beta chains drawn from one sample of a study of blood T cell repertoires in COVID-19. Generated by immunoSEQ multiplex PCR, the TCRdb table keeps only in-frame clones and is missing some. The data contain 95,000 to 150,000 clones, roughly three quarters of them seen just once; the ten biggest clones take up roughly 35%. Sequenced sample: peripheral blood. These receptors came from a man aged 35 to 55 with active or convalescent COVID-19. CDR3s leave out the opening cysteine and the closing phenylalanine or tryptophan.

V,J,CDR3
TRBV21-1,TRBJ1-5,ASSKAREGLDQPQH
TRBV9,TRBJ2-7,ASSVGGRDEQY
TRBV6-6,TRBJ2-3,ASSPRGLRTGTDTQY
TRBV28,TRBJ1-1,ASSAGGGANTEAF
TRBV6-1,TRBJ1-2,ASSEAGANAYGYT
TRBV28,TRBJ2-5,ASQGKETQY
TRBV11-2,TRBJ2-1,ASSLGPTSGSLVEQF
TRBV9,TRBJ2-1,ASSVGQGRYNEQF
TRBV28,TRBJ1-5,ASSPPGQNNQPQH
TRBV13,TRBJ1-5,ASSSETTNQPQH
TRBV27,TRBJ1-6,ASSPTGYNSPLH
TRBV29-1,TRBJ1-3,SVEGTTGQGISSGNTIY
TRBV10-3,TRBJ2-7,AISRDSKYEQY
TRBV6-5,TRBJ2-7,ASSYSVRGPVYEQY
TRBV19,TRBJ1-5,ASSPRTGTNQPQH
TRBV7-2,TRBJ2-7,ASSLYFEQY
TRBV28,TRBJ1-6,ASRSSGTPSSPLH
TRBV7-2,TRBJ2-3,ASSLDTGRSTDTQY
TRBV5-6,TRBJ1-4,ASSLTTNEKLF
TRBV12-3/TRBV12-4,TRBJ1-2,ASSLGQLYGYT
TRBV6-5,TRBJ1-3,ASTPPGGNTIY
TRBV9,TRBJ2-1,ASSVEQRGAGEQF
TRBV2,TRBJ1-2,ASSDYLGYT
TRBV19,TRBJ1-1,ATSGGKMNTEAF
TRBV5-1,TRBJ1-1,ASSRQNSHDEAF
TRBV30,TRBJ1-3,AWSAGGTGNTIY
TRBV19,TRBJ1-5,ASSQQGNQPQH
TRBV28,TRBJ1-1,ASRLDPGQGAF
TRBV29-1,TRBJ2-3,SVEDYEREADTQY
TRBV11-2,TRBJ1-6,ASSPRQGSYNSPLH
TRBV16,TRBJ1-2,ASSHFNRGEDGYT
TRBV5-1,TRBJ2-1,ASSLAGGAEDEQF
TRBV19,TRBJ2-7,ASRTSGPAYEQY
TRBV24-1,TRBJ1-2,ATSDLGPRGRNGYT
TRBV5-6,TRBJ1-3,ASSQIGTDSGNTIY
TRBV7-6,TRBJ2-3,ARLKGGGGPLKISTDTQY
TRBV6-5,TRBJ1-6,ASRDSGNSPLH
TRBV7-7,TRBJ2-5,ASSLGSGGQETQY
TRBV11-1,TRBJ2-3,ASSLAASGGPSDTQY
TRBV2,TRBJ2-5,ASSEIGGVETQY
TRBV5-1,TRBJ2-1,ASSLGTSNRDEQF
TRBV15,TRBJ2-5,ATSREIAGRETQY
TRBV18,TRBJ1-5,ASSPPGGREQPQH
TRBV29-1,TRBJ2-1,SARSGVYNEQF